A selection of T cell receptor beta chains follows, all from one sample in a study of T cell responses to AZD1222 COVID-19 vaccine. Profiling relied on immunoSEQ multiplex PCR, and the TCRdb table lists in-frame clones only, not all of them. Altogether over 150,000 clones are present, about 92% being singletons, with the ten largest covering about 10%. Sequences were derived from peripheral blood, sampled on day 0 of AZD1222 vaccination. The receptor set was obtained from an adult in good health. Each CDR3 is given with its conserved first and last residue. D genes are given only for firm matches. Only some rows state a clone size, as once, few, many or a class for expanded clones.

v_call	j_call	d_call	clone_size	cdr3_nt	cdr3_aa
TRBV19	TRBJ2-7	NA	once	TGTGCCAGTAGTCCCGACTTGCCGAGCTCCTACGAGCAGTACTTC	CASSPDLPSSYEQYF
TRBV5-1	TRBJ1-1	NA	NA	TGCGCCAGCAGCTTTCAGGGGCCGAACACTGAAGCTTTCTTT	CASSFQGPNTEAFF
TRBV6-4	TRBJ1-2	TRBD1	NA	TGTGCCAGCAGTGACGGAGGGGGCGGCTACACCTTC	CASSDGGGGYTF
TRBV4-1	TRBJ1-4	TRBD1	NA	TGCGCCAGCAGCCAGGGGGACAGGGGTAATGAAAAACTGTTTTTT	CASSQGDRGNEKLFF
TRBV30	TRBJ1-1	NA	NA	TGTGCCTGGAGTGTACATCTGAGAACTGAAGCTTTCTTT	CAWSVHLRTEAFF
TRBV5-1	TRBJ2-1	NA	NA	TGCGCCAGCAGCTTGGTGAGCGGATCCTACAATGAGCAGTTCTTC	CASSLVSGSYNEQFF
TRBV11-3	TRBJ1-1	NA	NA	TGTGCCAGCAGCTCCTGGGAGGGAGAAGCTTTCTTT	CASSSWEGEAFF
TRBV25-1	TRBJ2-3	TRBD2	few	TGTGCCAGCAGCTCTCCTAGCGGGACTAGCACAGATACGCAGTATTTT	CASSSPSGTSTDTQYF
TRBV27	TRBJ2-1	NA	NA	TGTGCCAGCAGTTTATCGCTGAGCTCCTACAATGAGCAGTTCTTC	CASSLSLSSYNEQFF
TRBV6-5	TRBJ1-4	NA	NA	TGTGCCAGCAGTAGGACAGTTGCAACTAATGAAAAACTGTTTTTT	CASSRTVATNEKLFF
TRBV7-2	TRBJ2-7	TRBD2	NA	TGTGCCAGCAACCCCGGGACTAGCGGGGACGAGCAGTACTTC	CASNPGTSGDEQYF
TRBV3-1/TRBV3-2	TRBJ2-2	NA	NA	TGTGCCAGCAGCCAGGGAGGGAACACCGGGGAGCTGTTTTTT	CASSQGGNTGELFF
TRBV7-2	TRBJ2-6	NA	NA	TGTGCCAGCATGACAAACGCTGGGGCCAACGTCCTGACTTTC	CASMTNAGANVLTF
TRBV11-1	TRBJ1-1	TRBD1	NA	TGTGCCAGCAGACCCACGGGACAGCCGAACACTGAAGCTTTCTTT	CASRPTGQPNTEAFF
TRBV19	TRBJ2-1	NA	NA	TGTGCCAGTAGTATTGGGACACAAACCTACAATGAGCAGTTCTTC	CASSIGTQTYNEQFF
TRBV15	TRBJ2-1	TRBD2	NA	TGTGCCACCAGCGGAACCACCGGGACTAACAATGAGCAGTTCTTC	CATSGTTGTNNEQFF
TRBV2	TRBJ2-1	TRBD2	NA	TGTGCCAGCGGGGGACTAGCGAGAGGGAATGAGCAGTTCTTC	CASGGLARGNEQFF
TRBV6-6	TRBJ2-3	NA	NA	TGTGCCAGCAGGCAATTTAACTTGGGAGATACGCAGTATTTT	CASRQFNLGDTQYF
TRBV27	TRBJ2-3	NA	once	TGTGCCAGCAGTTTATCGGCCGGGGCCAGCACAGATACGCAGTATTTT	CASSLSAGASTDTQYF
TRBV9	TRBJ1-4	NA	NA	TGTGCCAGCAGCGTTACCGCAGGGGAAGCAACTAATGAAAAACTGTTTTTT	CASSVTAGEATNEKLFF
TRBV6-5	TRBJ1-2	NA	NA	TGTGCCAGCAGCGGGACGGAGAACTATGGCTACACCTTC	CASSGTENYGYTF
TRBV28	TRBJ1-2	NA	NA	TGTGCCAGCAGTTTTACCCCCGGGGGGGGCTACACCTTC	CASSFTPGGGYTF
TRBV27	TRBJ1-3	NA	NA	TGTGCCAGCAGTTTGGGGCACCCGGTATCTGGAAACACCATATATTTT	CASSLGHPVSGNTIYF
TRBV27	TRBJ1-2	NA	NA	TGTGCCAGCACCCCGGCAGGGAGGGAAACCAACTATGGCTACACCTTC	CASTPAGRETNYGYTF
TRBV7-9	TRBJ1-2	NA	NA	TGTGCCAGCGCTAATAGTAGGCTGGCACATGGCTACACCTTC	CASANSRLAHGYTF
TRBV18	TRBJ2-7	TRBD1	NA	TGTGCCAGCTCGCTAGGACAGGGTGGAGCCTACGAGCAGTACTTC	CASSLGQGGAYEQYF
TRBV3-1/TRBV3-2	TRBJ1-2	NA	NA	TGTGCCAGCAGCCAAGTAGGGGCTCTCTCCTATGGCTACACCTTC	CASSQVGALSYGYTF
TRBV19	TRBJ2-5	NA	NA	TGTGCCAGTAGTATTTGGACAGACGCGGGGGAGACCCAGTACTTC	CASSIWTDAGETQYF
TRBV7-9	TRBJ2-7	NA	once	TGTGCCAGCAGCTCGACCGGGACGACCTCCTACGAGCAGTACTTC	CASSSTGTTSYEQYF
TRBV7-9	TRBJ2-3	NA	NA	TGTGCCAGCAGCTTAGTTGAAGATACGCAGTATTTT	CASSLVEDTQYF
TRBV9	TRBJ2-2	TRBD2	NA	TGTGCCAGCTCCAGACAGGGCCAGGGGACTAGCGTATACACCGGGGAGCTGTTTTTT	CASSRQGQGTSVYTGELFF
TRBV7-6	TRBJ1-4	NA	NA	TGTGCCAGCAGCTCAGGTGGACAGATTGGTGCCGCAACTAATGAAAAACTGTTTTTT	CASSSGGQIGAATNEKLFF
TRBV29-1	TRBJ2-2	TRBD2	NA	TGCAGCGTAAACCTAGCGGGAATAACCGGGGAGCTGTTTTTT	CSVNLAGITGELFF
TRBV12-2	TRBJ2-5	NA	NA	TGTGCAAGTCGCTTAGTCCTAGCAGACCGAGAGACCCAGTACTTC	CASRLVLADRETQYF
TRBV6-5	TRBJ2-3	TRBD2	NA	TGTGCCAGCAGTTACCAACTAGCGGGTCGTGCAGATACGCAGTATTTT	CASSYQLAGRADTQYF
TRBV4-3	TRBJ1-4	NA	NA	TGCGCCAGCAGCCGAGGGGCCGAAAAACTGTTTTTT	CASSRGAEKLFF
TRBV9	TRBJ2-1	NA	NA	TGTGCCAGCAGCACCCAATTCTCCTACAATGAGCAGTTCTTC	CASSTQFSYNEQFF
TRBV4-3	TRBJ2-2	TRBD2	NA	TGCGCCAGCAGCCGCGGTAGCGGGGTGAACACCGGGGAGCTGTTTTTT	CASSRGSGVNTGELFF
TRBV5-8	TRBJ1-1	TRBD1	NA	TGTGCCAGCAACCGCCCGGACAGGGAGGGGACTGAAGCTTTCTTT	CASNRPDREGTEAFF
TRBV4-1	TRBJ1-5	NA	NA	TGCGCCAGCAGCCAAGAATGGGGTCGATATAGCAATCAGCCCCAGCATTTT	CASSQEWGRYSNQPQHF